Each of the 20 T cell receptor beta chains below was sequenced from the same sample in a study of Ad26.COV2.S vaccination and SARS-CoV-2 variants. Treatment specified: around 19 received Ad26.COV2.S at low or high dose, single or two shots; 5 received placebo; per-sample allocation not given. Day 63 after the first vaccine or placebo injection was the time point for sampling. TCRdb keeps only in-frame clones here, not all; method: immunoSEQ multiplex PCR. The sample has a few hundred thousand clones, approximately 83% seen once. Source: peripheral blood, taken in a trial of Ad26.COV2.S vaccine versus placebo. The receptors originated from a person between 18 and 65 years old who received the Ad26.COV2.S COVID-19 vaccine or a placebo.

The chain uses TRBV7-9 and TRBJ2-7; 7 nucleotides match TRBD1. The V segment lost 2 bases and the J segment 3 bases; nucleotides outside the gene matches: 10. The length of the CDR3 is 16 residues. Looked up from germline, CDR1 is SEHNR and CDR2 is FQNEAQ (reference sequence). Written as DNA, the CDR3 is TGTGCCAGCAGCTTAAATCCACGGACAGGTGACTACGAGCAGTACTTC. Translation gives CASSLNPRTGDYEQYF.

This clone has just one count. The V call is TRBV4-3, the J call TRBJ1-1; D is uncertain. The CDR3 contains 13 residues. Trimming removed 5 bases at V and 1 base at J, with 8 bases between. The germline V gene encodes CDR1 LGHNA and CDR2 YSLEER. The CDR3 DNA reads TGCGCCAGCAGCGACCTTCAGAACACTGAAGCTTTCTTT. It yields the protein CASSDLQNTEAFF.

CDR3 DNA sequence: TGTGCCAGCAGGCACAGGGGAGACTCTGGAAACACCATATATTTT. It specifies CASRHRGDSGNTIYF. V usage is TRBV4-2 and J usage is TRBJ1-3; 7 bases map to TRBD1. The CDR3 is 15 amino acids. Germline V gene lookup returns CDR1 LGHNA and CDR2 YNFKEQ. V shed 6 bases, J shed 0 bases, and the junction held 5 bases outside the gene matches.

This clone was detected once. V is TRBV7-3 and J is TRBJ1-1; possible D gene TRBD1, 6 bases. The CDR3 covers 16 residues. V was cut by 1 base and J by 8 bases, with 20 bases left in between. Germline values: CDR1 SGHTA, CDR2 FQGTGA. The CDR3 reads CASSLNPGAGAQEAFF. The CDR3, as DNA: TGTGCCAGCAGCTTAAACCCGGGGGCAGGCGCCCAGGAAGCTTTCTTT.

CDR3 residues: CASSGGSTEAFF. Written as DNA, the CDR3 is TGTGCCAGCAGTGGGGGGAGCACTGAAGCTTTCTTT. V usage is TRBV2 and J usage is TRBJ1-1; a possible D gene is TRBD1 (5 bases). Germline CDR1 and CDR2: SNHLY and FYNNEI. Trimming pared 4 bases from V and 4 bases from J, leaving 7 bases between. The CDR3 loop spans 12 amino acids.

The gene calls are TRBV29-1 and TRBJ1-3, with D perhaps matching TRBD1 (5 bases). The V gene lost 5 bases and the J gene lost 0 bases, with 17 bases spanning the gap. Germline V lookup: CDR1 SQVTM, CDR2 ANQGSEA. This CDR3 is built from 16 residues. The CDR3 DNA sequence: TGCAGCGTTTGGGCCACGCGACAGAGCTCTGGAAACACCATATATTTT. Translated: CSVWATRQSSGNTIYF.

The V gene is TRBV5-4, the J gene TRBJ1-4; TRBD1 is a possible D gene (5 bases). The CDR3 is made up of 15 amino acids. V lost 3 bases and J 7 bases, leaving 16 bases between the germline ends. Germline CDR1 reads SGHNT; CDR2 reads YYREEE (reference sequence). CDR3 coding DNA: TGTGCCAGCAGCTCAGGACGTGGGGGGTCTGAAAAACTGTTTTTT. Translated, it gives CASSSGRGGSEKLFF. Variable domain in full (rest from reference TRBV5-4 and TRBJ1-4): ETGVTQSPTHLIKTRGQQVTLRCSSQSGHNTVSWYQQALGQGPQFIFQYYREEENGRGNFPPRFSGLQFPNYSSELNVNALELDDSALYLCASSSGRGGSEKLFFGSGTQLSVL.

This chain joins TRBV5-1 and TRBJ1-1; unclear D gene. CDR3 length: 16 amino acids. V lost 0 bases to trimming and J lost 2 bases, with 14 bases between them. CDR1 SGHRS and CDR2 YFSETQ come from the germline V gene. CDR3 amino acids: CASSLARSRTNTEAFF. The CDR3 DNA is TGCGCCAGCAGCTTGGCCAGATCCCGTACCAACACTGAAGCTTTCTTT.

The chain joins TRBV10-3 to TRBJ2-7, with no clear D. The CDR3 contains 13 residues. The V end was cut by 4 bases, the J end by 7 bases, with 14 bases between. Germline CDR1 is ENHRY and CDR2 is SYGVKD. The CDR3: CAISAPGPREQYF. CDR3 bases: TGTGCCATCAGTGCCCCGGGCCCCAGAGAGCAGTACTTC.

This rearrangement joins TRBV7-3 to TRBJ2-3; D could derive from TRBD1 or TRBD2 (5 bases each). With 6 bases removed from V and 4 bases from J, the gap between germline ends came to 20 bases. Germline V gene lookup returns CDR1 SGHTA and CDR2 FQGTGA. The CDR3 length is 16 residues. In DNA, the CDR3 is TGTGCCAGCAGTCGGGACGGGACGTCCAACTCAGATACGCAGTATTTT. It encodes CASSRDGTSNSDTQYF.

The chain combines TRBV5-1 with TRBJ2-1; 11 nucleotides line up with TRBD2. Germline V gene lookup returns CDR1 SGHRS and CDR2 YFSETQ. The CDR3 has 16 residues. J lost 3 bases, V lost 0 bases, and 2 bases had no gene match. This CDR3 reads CASSLEGTSGYNEQFF. CDR3 in DNA: TGCGCCAGCAGCTTGGAGGGGACTAGCGGCTACAATGAGCAGTTCTTC. Full variable domain (outside the CDR3, taken from reference TRBV5-1 and TRBJ2-1): KAGVTQTPRYLIKTRGQQVTLSCSPISGHRSVSWYQQTPGQGLQFLFEYFSETQRNKGNFPGRFSGRQFSNSRSEMNVSTLELGDSALYLCASSLEGTSGYNEQFFGPGTRLTVL.

This chain links TRBV27 with TRBJ1-5; TRBD1 aligns across 7 bases. This CDR3 is built from 16 residues. The trim removed 2 bases at V and 7 bases at J, leaving 11 bases unmatched. Germline lookup yields CDR1 MNHEY and CDR2 SMNVEV (reference sequence). The CDR3 coding sequence is TGTGCCAGCAGTTTAAGGATGCAGGGGGGGATCCAGCCCCAGCATTTT. Its protein product is CASSLRMQGGIQPQHF.

J is TRBJ2-1 and V is TRBV4-3; 7 nucleotides line up with TRBD2. The germline V gene encodes CDR1 LGHNA and CDR2 YSLEER. This CDR3 is built from 17 residues. The J segment lost 7 bases and the V segment lost 0 bases, leaving 12 bases of the junction unmatched. CDR3 DNA: TGCGCCAGCAGCCAAGACCTCAGAACTAGCGCTTTGAATGAGCAGTTCTTC. Protein: CASSQDLRTSALNEQFF.

The gene calls are TRBV7-2 and TRBJ2-1; TRBD1 agrees at 8 bases. The CDR3 length is 15 residues. CDR1 and CDR2 from the germline V gene are SGHTA and FQGNSA. Losses at the gene ends were 1 base for V and 8 bases for J; bases not matched to a gene: 7. CDR3 loop: CASSLGGTGGYEQFF. The CDR3 nucleotides are TGTGCCAGCAGCTTAGGCGGGACAGGAGGGTATGAGCAGTTCTTC.

The chain is built from TRBV9 and TRBJ2-5; the D gene is possibly TRBD2 (6 bases). The CDR3 loop spans 14 amino acids. The V gene's germline CDR1 is SGDLS and CDR2 YYNGEE. Trimming shortened V by 3 bases and J by 5 bases, and 14 bases separated the two germline ends. The DNA for the CDR3 is TGTGCCAGCAGCGGCTTTTGGGAGGCGGAGACCCAGTACTTC. This translates into CASSGFWEAETQYF.

The chain joins TRBV2 to TRBJ2-3; TRBD1 matches 7 bases. Germline V gives CDR1 SNHLY, CDR2 FYNNEI. There are 14 residues in the CDR3. The trim removed 6 bases at V and 1 base at J, leaving 4 bases unmatched. The CDR3 reads CASRAGTGTDTQYF. For the CDR3, the DNA is TGTGCCAGCAGAGCCGGGACAGGCACAGATACGCAGTATTTT. Based on the CDR3 plus reference TRBV2 and TRBJ2-3, the full variable domain is EPEVTQTPSHQVTQMGQEVILRCVPISNHLYFYWYRQILGQKVEFLVSFYNNEISEKSEIFDDQFSVERPDGSNFTLKIRSTKLEDSAMYFCASRAGTGTDTQYFGPGTRLTVL.

The rearrangement joins TRBV4-1 to TRBJ2-7, with 11 bases aligning to TRBD2. This CDR3 contains 14 residues. V lost 5 bases to trimming and J lost 7 bases; unmatched junction nucleotides: 7. Germline CDR1 reads MGHRA; CDR2 reads YSYEKL. CDR3 bases: TGCGCCAGCAGCTCCCGACTAGCGGGAAGGGAGCAGTACTTC. Translation gives CASSSRLAGREQYF.

This clone has only one observation. The chain joins TRBV23-1 to TRBJ1-6; TRBD1 might be the D (6 bases). TRBV23-1 is an open reading frame, and its role is uncertain. This CDR3 contains 15 residues. V shed 4 bases and J shed 5 bases, with 12 bases lying between them. CDR3 DNA: TGCGCCAGCAGTCCGACAGGCCCTAATAATTCACCCCTCCACTTT. This codes for CASSPTGPNNSPLHF.

There are a few counts of this clone. This chain uses TRBV18 with TRBJ1-1; tentative D call: TRBD1 (5 bases). CDR3 length: 13 residues. The germline CDR1 and CDR2 sequences are KGHSH and LQKENI. V shed 6 bases and J shed 1 base, with 9 bases lying between them. CDR3 bases: TGTGCCAGCTCGGGGGGAACGAACACTGAAGCTTTCTTT. Its translation: CASSGGTNTEAFF.

The chain recombines TRBV4-1 with TRBJ2-5; 7 bases map to TRBD1. This CDR3 has 15 amino acids. Germline lookup yields CDR1 MGHRA and CDR2 YSYEKL. V lost 1 base to trimming and J lost 3 bases; unmatched junction nucleotides: 5. The CDR3 here is CASSQVAGTEETQYF. The DNA of the CDR3 is TGCGCCAGCAGCCAAGTCGCTGGGACAGAAGAGACCCAGTACTTC.